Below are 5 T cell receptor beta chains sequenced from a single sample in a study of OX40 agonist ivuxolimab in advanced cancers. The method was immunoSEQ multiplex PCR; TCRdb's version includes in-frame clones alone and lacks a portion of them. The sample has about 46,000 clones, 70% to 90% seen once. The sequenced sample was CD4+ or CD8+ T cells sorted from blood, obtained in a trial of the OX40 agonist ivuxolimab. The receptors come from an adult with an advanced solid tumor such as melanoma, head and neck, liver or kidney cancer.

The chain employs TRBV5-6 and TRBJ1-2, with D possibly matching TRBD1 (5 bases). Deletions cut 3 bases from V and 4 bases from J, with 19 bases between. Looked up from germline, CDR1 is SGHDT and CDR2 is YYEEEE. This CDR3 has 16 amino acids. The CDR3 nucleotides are TGTGCCAGCAGCTATACAGGTCGCGGTTTAGGCTATGGCTACACCTTC. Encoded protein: CASSYTGRGLGYGYTF.

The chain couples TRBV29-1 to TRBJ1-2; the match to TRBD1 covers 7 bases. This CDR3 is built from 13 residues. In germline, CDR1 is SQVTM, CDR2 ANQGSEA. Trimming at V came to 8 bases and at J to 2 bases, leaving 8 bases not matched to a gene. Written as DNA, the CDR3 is TGCAGCACGACAGGGCTAGCCAACTATGGCTACACCTTC. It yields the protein CSTTGLANYGYTF.

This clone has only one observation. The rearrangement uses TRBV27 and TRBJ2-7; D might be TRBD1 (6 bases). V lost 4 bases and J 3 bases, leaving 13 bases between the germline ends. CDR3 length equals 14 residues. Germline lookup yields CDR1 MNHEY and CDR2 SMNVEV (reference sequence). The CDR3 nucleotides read TGTGCCAGCAGTTCCCCGGACAGACTCTACGAGCAGTACTTC. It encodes CASSSPDRLYEQYF.

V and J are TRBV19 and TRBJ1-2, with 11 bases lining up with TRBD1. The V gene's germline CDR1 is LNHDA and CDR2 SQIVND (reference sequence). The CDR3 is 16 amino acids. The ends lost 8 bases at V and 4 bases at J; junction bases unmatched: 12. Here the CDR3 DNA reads TGTGCCAGTGAACCCACCGGACAGGGGGCAATCTATGGCTACACCTTC. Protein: CASEPTGQGAIYGYTF.

The CDR3 DNA is TGTGCCAGCAGCTTCAGACTAGCGGGGGGTTTTACCCAAGAGACCCAGTACTTC. Encoded protein: CASSFRLAGGFTQETQYF. This chain uses TRBV11-2 with TRBJ2-5, with 13 bases that match TRBD2. The CDR3 covers 18 residues. The V gene end was trimmed by 3 bases and the J gene end by 1 base; junction bases not matched to a gene: 8. Germline assignment: CDR1 SGHAT and CDR2 FQNNGV.